The sequence of this T cell receptor (beta chain) was determined in a study of blood T cell repertoires in COVID-19. This CDR3 region has 13 residues. Germline-derived CDR1 and CDR2 are LGHDT and YNNKEL (reference sequence). Trimming removed 1 base from V and 3 bases from J, with 7 bases in between. In the authors' workflow: Amplification of reference gene primers provided the estimated nucleated cell counts. TCRdb's table, derived via immunoSEQ multiplex PCR, lists solely in-frame clones and lacks some. V and J calls and clone size come straight from that table; D and trimming were deduced from the DNA. The sample records about 180,000 clones, roughly nine tenths being singletons.

The TCR sequence derives from a woman aged 50 to 60 who had recovered from COVID-19. Sequencing used PBMCs or T cells enriched from blood (not recorded which). V and J are TRBV3-1 (or the pseudogene TRBV3-2) and TRBJ2-7; a possible D gene is TRBD1 (5 bases). The CDR3 DNA reads as TGTGCCAGCAGCCAAGTAAGGGGCTACGAGCAGTACTTC. It translates to CASSQVRGYEQYF.